These T cell receptor beta chains were read from a single sample in a study of blood T cell repertoires in COVID-19. This table comes from immunoSEQ multiplex PCR, and its TCRdb copy is limited to in-frame clones, with some not included. Found here are 240,000 or so clones, about four fifths of them singletons; the top ten hold more than 8%. The material sequenced was peripheral blood. The receptor source for this set is a woman aged 80 or older with acute or convalescent COVID-19. CDR3s include the opening cysteine and the closing phenylalanine or tryptophan. The D gene is left open where the match is weak. Part of the rows lack a size; the others show once, few, many or a class for expanded clones.

cdr3_length	d_call	clone_size	v_call	j_call	cdr3_nt	cdr3_aa
15	-	-	TRBV21-1	TRBJ1-1	TGTGCCAGCAGCACGAAACAACAGATGAACACTGAAGCTTTCTTT	CASSTKQQMNTEAFF
15	TRBD2	-	TRBV7-3	TRBJ2-1	TGTGCCAGCAGCTCCAGCGGGGGTGTTGGGAATGAGCAGTTCTTC	CASSSSGGVGNEQFF
17	TRBD1	-	TRBV14	TRBJ1-2	TGTGCCAGCAGCCCAAGACAGGGTCCAAGTACTAACTATGGCTACACCTTC	CASSPRQGPSTNYGYTF
15	TRBD2	-	TRBV30	TRBJ2-5	TGTGCCTGGAACATACCGGGACTAGCCGGAGAGACCCAGTACTTC	CAWNIPGLAGETQYF
13	TRBD2	-	TRBV6-5	TRBJ2-3	TGTGCCAGCATAGCGGGGGGTCGAGATACGCAGTATTTT	CASIAGGRDTQYF
14	TRBD1	-	TRBV6-7	TRBJ1-5	TGTGCCAGCAGCAGGGACAGGGGGTATCAGCCCCAGCATTTT	CASSRDRGYQPQHF
14	TRBD1	-	TRBV15	TRBJ1-4	TGTGCCACCAGCAGAGGACAGGGCTATGAAAAACTGTTTTTT	CATSRGQGYEKLFF
12	TRBD1	-	TRBV7-6	TRBJ1-5	TGTGCCAGCAGCGCGGGACAGGGGCCGCAGCATTTT	CASSAGQGPQHF
15	TRBD1	-	TRBV2	TRBJ1-3	TGTGCCAGCAGAGCCCAGGGGGCGGATGGAAACACCATATATTTT	CASRAQGADGNTIYF
12	-	-	TRBV5-1	TRBJ1-1	TGCGCCAGCAGCTCCCAGTACACTGAAGCTTTCTTT	CASSSQYTEAFF
12	-	-	TRBV29-1	TRBJ1-1	TGCAGCACCAAGTCGGGAAGCACTGAAGCTTTCTTT	CSTKSGSTEAFF
14	-	-	TRBV3-1/TRBV3-2	TRBJ1-3	TGTGCCAGCAGCGCCCGGGGATCTGGAAACACCATATATTTT	CASSARGSGNTIYF
13	TRBD1	-	TRBV12-3/TRBV12-4	TRBJ1-2	TGTGCCAGCAGTTGGGACAGGGTTTTGGGCTACACCTTC	CASSWDRVLGYTF
15	TRBD1	-	TRBV7-8	TRBJ1-3	TGTGCCAGCAGCTTAGCAGGACAGGGGGGAAACACCATATATTTT	CASSLAGQGGNTIYF
13	-	few	TRBV5-1	TRBJ1-3	TGCGCCAGCAGTCAAGAACACGGAAACACCATATATTTT	CASSQEHGNTIYF
14	-	few	TRBV5-1	TRBJ1-2	TGCGCCAGCAGCTTGGGGCAGGCCAGCTATGGCTACACCTTC	CASSLGQASYGYTF
13	-	once	TRBV10-2	TRBJ1-2	TGCGCCAGCAGTGAGGCAGGGACTAAAGACTACACCTTC	CASSEAGTKDYTF
14	TRBD1	-	TRBV27	TRBJ1-5	TGTGCCAGCAGGAGAACAGGGGGCGGTCAGCCCCAGCATTTT	CASRRTGGGQPQHF
12	-	-	TRBV12-3/TRBV12-4	TRBJ1-4	TGTGCCAGCAGCCCCGGGGGGGAAAAACTGTTTTTT	CASSPGGEKLFF
13	-	-	TRBV9	TRBJ1-1	TGTGCCAGCAGCGTAATGGCAAACACTGAAGCTTTCTTT	CASSVMANTEAFF
15	TRBD1	-	TRBV5-6	TRBJ1-5	TGTGCCAGCAGCTTACAGGACAGGAGCAATCAGCCCCAGCATTTT	CASSLQDRSNQPQHF
13	-	-	TRBV2	TRBJ2-2	TGTGCCAGCAGTGAAGCGCGGGGCGGGGAGCTGTTTTTT	CASSEARGGELFF
15	-	-	TRBV30	TRBJ1-3	TGTGCCTGGAGTGTAGGGGACAACTCTGGAAACACCATATATTTT	CAWSVGDNSGNTIYF
16	-	-	TRBV11-3	TRBJ1-1	TGTGCCAGCAGCCCCGGGGAGGGGACCTCGGGGACTGAAGCTTTCTTT	CASSPGEGTSGTEAFF
15	-	-	TRBV23-1	TRBJ1-5	TGCGCCAGCAGTCAATCGAGAGGGAGCAATCAGCCCCAGCATTTT	CASSQSRGSNQPQHF
13	-	once	TRBV11-3	TRBJ1-1	TGTGCCAGCAGCTTAGACAGCGGGACTGAAGCTTTCTTT	CASSLDSGTEAFF
14	-	-	TRBV6-6	TRBJ1-2	TGTGCCAGCAGGGCCCTGATGGTTAGCGATGGCTACACCTTC	CASRALMVSDGYTF
15	TRBD2	-	TRBV18	TRBJ2-1	TGTGCCAGCTCACAGCGGCTAGCGGGGGACAATGAGCAGTTCTTC	CASSQRLAGDNEQFF
16	TRBD1	-	TRBV19	TRBJ2-2	TGTGCCAGTAGTATCAGGACAGGGGGCGCGGGCGGGGAGCTGTTTTTT	CASSIRTGGAGGELFF
18	TRBD2	-	TRBV5-1	TRBJ2-6	TGCGCCAGCAGCTTGGAACTAGCGGGGATCTCTGGGGCCAACGTCCTGACTTTC	CASSLELAGISGANVLTF
16	TRBD2	-	TRBV23-1	TRBJ2-7	TGCGCCAGCAGTCATCCCCCGGGGGGGGCCTCTTGGGAGCAGTACTTC	CASSHPPGGASWEQYF
16	-	-	TRBV10-3	TRBJ2-6	TGTGCCATCTCCGGCAGGGTGGGCTCTGGGGCCAACGTCCTGACTTTC	CAISGRVGSGANVLTF
13	-	-	TRBV7-2	TRBJ1-5	TGTGCCAGCAGCCCAGACCCCGACAGACCCCAGCATTTT	CASSPDPDRPQHF
16	TRBD2	once	TRBV5-1	TRBJ2-1	TGCGCCAGCAGCTTGGAAGCGGGGGGGTACTACAATGAGCAGTTCTTC	CASSLEAGGYYNEQFF
15	-	-	TRBV7-9	TRBJ1-2	TGTGCCAGCAGCTCCGGCCGGTCAGAGCGCTGGGGCTACACCTTC	CASSSGRSERWGYTF
15	TRBD1	-	TRBV19	TRBJ1-1	TGTGCCAGTAGTATAGAGGGACAGTTGAACACTGAAGCTTTCTTT	CASSIEGQLNTEAFF
17	-	-	TRBV5-6	TRBJ1-5	TGTGCCAGCAGCTTGTGGGGGCGGCAGGATAGCAATCAGCCCCAGCATTTT	CASSLWGRQDSNQPQHF
15	TRBD2	-	TRBV3-1/TRBV3-2	TRBJ2-7	TGTGCCAGCAGCCAAGACTACAGCGGGGTCTACGAGCAGTACTTC	CASSQDYSGVYEQYF
15	TRBD2	once	TRBV6-6	TRBJ2-1	TGTGCCAGCAGTTACGGGACTAGCGGGGCCGTTGAGCAGTTCTTC	CASSYGTSGAVEQFF
13	-	-	TRBV14	TRBJ1-2	TGTGCCAGCAGCCAAAAGGGGGTCTATGGCTACACCTTC	CASSQKGVYGYTF
14	TRBD1	-	TRBV7-9	TRBJ2-3	TGTGCCAGCAGCTACCAGACAGGGTCAGATACGCAGTATTTT	CASSYQTGSDTQYF